Listed here are 22 T cell receptor beta chains from one sample, sequenced in a study of blood T cell repertoires in COVID-19. Sequencing used immunoSEQ multiplex PCR; TCRdb keeps in-frame clones, though not all of them. The repertoire holds tens of thousands of clones, under 90% seen once, with approximately 1.6% in the top ten. Sequences were obtained from peripheral blood. These TCRs come from a man aged 55 to 70 with COVID-19, enrolled during active disease.

J is TRBJ1-3 and V is TRBV13; D is unresolved. This CDR3 has 16 amino acids. Trimming took 1 base from V and 2 from J, leaving 12 bases between them. In germline, CDR1 is PRHDT, CDR2 FYEKMQ (reference sequence). The DNA for the CDR3 is TGTGCCAGCAGCTTAGATCGCGGGATTACTGGAAACACCATATATTTT. Amino acid sequence: CASSLDRGITGNTIYF. The full variable domain, its missing parts supplied by reference TRBV13 and TRBJ1-3, is AAGVIQSPRHLIKEKRETATLKCYPIPRHDTVYWYQQGPGQDPQFLISFYEKMQSDKGSIPDRFSAQQFSDYHSELNMSSLELGDSALYFCASSLDRGITGNTIYFGEGSWLTVV.

V gene TRBV28 combines with J gene TRBJ2-7, with TRBD1 as a possible D gene (6 bases). The CDR3 consists of 11 residues. V shed 6 bases and J shed 9 bases, with 12 bases lying between them. CDR1 and CDR2 (germline): MDHEN, SYDVKM. The DNA for the CDR3 is TGTGCCAGCAGGGTACAGGGTGCGCAGTACTTC. Encoded protein: CASRVQGAQYF. Full variable domain (rest looked up from reference TRBV28 and TRBJ2-7): DVKVTQSSRYLVKRTGEKVFLECVQDMDHENMFWYRQDPGLGLRLIYFSYDVKMKEKGDIPEGYSVSREKKERFSLILESASTNQTSMYLCASRVQGAQYFGPGTRLTVT.

The rearrangement links TRBV5-1 to TRBJ1-3; D is possibly TRBD1 (5 bases). Germline V gene data show CDR1 as SGHRS and CDR2 as YFSETQ. Between the trimmed V and J ends, which lost 4 bases and 2 bases, there was a span of 10 bases. CDR3 length equals 14 residues. CDR3 nucleotides: TGCGCCAGCAGCGGCGGGACTCCTGGAAACACCATATATTTT. It yields the protein CASSGGTPGNTIYF.

This chain links TRBV9 with TRBJ1-4; tentatively, D is TRBD1 (5 bases). The ends were cut back, 4 bases at V and 10 bases at J, with 11 bases in the middle. This CDR3 spans 12 amino acids. The germline CDR1 and CDR2 sequences are SGDLS and YYNGEE. The CDR3 region has the DNA TGTGCCAGCAGCTTCCAAGGGGCAAAACTGTTTTTT. Protein: CASSFQGAKLFF.

V usage is TRBV28 and J usage is TRBJ1-1, with D unresolved. The germline V gene encodes CDR1 MDHEN and CDR2 SYDVKM. The CDR3 runs to 13 residues. Trimming cost V 7 bases and J 1 base, with 10 bases left between them. The chain's CDR3 is CASTQSRNTEAFF. The CDR3, as DNA: TGTGCCAGCACCCAGTCAAGGAACACTGAAGCTTTCTTT.

This chain connects TRBV3-1 (or the pseudogene TRBV3-2) to TRBJ2-7; 9 positions match TRBD1. Germline CDR1 reads LGHDT; CDR2 reads YNNKEL (reference sequence). The CDR3 totals 14 residues. V dropped 5 bases and J dropped 4; count of bases not matched to a gene: 6. CDR3 in DNA: TGTGCCAGCAGCTTAGGACAGGGGTGGTACGAGCAGTACTTC. It yields the protein CASSLGQGWYEQYF.

J is TRBJ1-1 and V is TRBV11-2; 7 bases line up with TRBD1. The CDR3 is 15 residues long. Germline V CDR1 and CDR2: SGHAT, FQNNGV. After removal of 5 bases from V and 1 base from J, the junction contained 7 bases not matched to a gene. This CDR3 reads CASSPLTGWNTEAFF. The CDR3, as DNA: TGTGCCAGCAGCCCGCTGACAGGGTGGAACACTGAAGCTTTCTTT.

This sequence joins TRBV25-1 and TRBJ1-2; TRBD1 aligns across 8 bases. CDR3 length: 15 residues. V trimming: 5 bases; J trimming: 0 bases; junction bases outside the gene matches: 5. Per the germline V gene, CDR1 is MGHDK and CDR2 is SYGVNS. This CDR3 is CASSFGQGSNYGYTF. The CDR3 coding sequence is TGTGCCAGCAGTTTCGGACAGGGATCTAACTATGGCTACACCTTC.

The chain joins TRBV4-1 to TRBJ1-5; D uncertain. The V and J ends lost 0 bases and 5 bases respectively, with 11 bases between them. The CDR3 has 15 residues. Per germline, CDR1 MGHRA and CDR2 YSYEKL. The CDR3 coding sequence is TGCGCCAGCAGCCAAGAGGGCACGTATGATCAGCCCCAGCATTTT. This sequence encodes CASSQEGTYDQPQHF.

The rearrangement uses TRBV2 and TRBJ1-5; possibly TRBD1 for D (6 bases). The CDR3 has 15 residues. Germline CDR1 SNHLY, CDR2 FYNNEI. The V and J ends lost 5 bases and 0 bases respectively, with 11 bases between them. Here the CDR3 reads CASSQQGHSNQPQHF. CDR3 sequence (DNA): TGTGCCAGCAGTCAACAGGGCCATAGCAATCAGCCCCAGCATTTT. The full variable domain, in which reference TRBV2 and TRBJ1-5 provide the parts outside the CDR3, is EPEVTQTPSHQVTQMGQEVILRCVPISNHLYFYWYRQILGQKVEFLVSFYNNEISEKSEIFDDQFSVERPDGSNFTLKIRSTKLEDSAMYFCASSQQGHSNQPQHFGDGTRLSIL.

V usage is TRBV30 and J usage is TRBJ1-6; tentatively, D is TRBD1 (5 bases). V lost 3 bases and J 6 bases, leaving 9 bases between the germline ends. The CDR3 spans 13 residues. Germline CDR1 GTSNPN, CDR2 SVGIG (reference sequence). In DNA form, the CDR3 reads TGTGCCTGGAGCCAGGGAGGTAATTCACCCCTCCACTTT. Its protein is CAWSQGGNSPLHF.

The CDR3 here is CASSLDGRGKGETQYF. The DNA of the CDR3 is TGCGCCAGCAGCTTGGATGGCAGGGGGAAGGGGGAGACCCAGTACTTC. This sequence joins TRBV5-1 and TRBJ2-5; 7 nucleotides align to TRBD1. V gave up 0 bases and J gave up 5 bases; unmatched junction bases: 10. The germline CDR1 and CDR2 sequences are SGHRS and YFSETQ. The CDR3 sequence is 16 residues long.

The chain's CDR3 is CASSHPPGGYTF. The DNA of the CDR3 is TGTGCCAGCAGCCATCCTCCCGGGGGCTACACCTTC. The chain has TRBV4-2 and TRBJ1-2; D unclear. V lost 3 bases, J lost 8 bases, and 10 bases lay in between. Germline V CDR1 and CDR2: LGHNA, YNFKEQ. CDR3 size: 12 residues.

The chain links TRBV5-1 to TRBJ1-3, with D maybe TRBD1 (6 bases). Germline V gives CDR1 SGHRS, CDR2 YFSETQ. The CDR3 is 15 residues long. V lost 4 bases, J lost 0 bases, and 11 bases lay in between. The CDR3 protein is CASSPGDFSGNTIYF. DNA of the CDR3: TGCGCCAGCAGCCCAGGGGATTTCTCTGGAAACACCATATATTTT. Based on the CDR3 plus reference TRBV5-1 and TRBJ1-3, the full variable domain is KAGVTQTPRYLIKTRGQQVTLSCSPISGHRSVSWYQQTPGQGLQFLFEYFSETQRNKGNFPGRFSGRQFSNSRSEMNVSTLELGDSALYLCASSPGDFSGNTIYFGEGSWLTVV.

The J gene is TRBJ1-5, the V gene TRBV7-9, with 8 bases identical to TRBD1. The trim removed 5 bases at V and 7 bases at J, leaving 4 bases unmatched. This CDR3 is 13 amino acids long. Per germline, CDR1 SEHNR and CDR2 FQNEAQ (reference sequence). The CDR3 nucleotides read TGTGCCAGCAGCGCCCGACAGGGGCAGCCCCAGCATTTT. Amino acids: CASSARQGQPQHF.

The rearrangement uses TRBV19 and TRBJ2-3; possibly TRBD1 for D (6 bases). Trimming took 5 bases from V and 9 from J, leaving 15 bases between them. The germline V gene encodes CDR1 LNHDA and CDR2 SQIVND (reference sequence). The CDR3 runs to 13 residues. The CDR3 here is CASSPQQGSTQYF. The CDR3 DNA reads as TGTGCCAGTAGTCCGCAACAGGGAAGCACGCAGTATTTT.

The J gene is TRBJ1-5, the V gene TRBV3-1 (or the pseudogene TRBV3-2); 7 bases align to TRBD1. After removal of 0 bases from V and 7 bases from J, the junction contained 6 bases not matched to a gene. The germline CDR1 and CDR2 sequences are LGHDT and YNNKEL (reference sequence). The CDR3 totals 15 residues. Here the CDR3 reads CASSQDWTGAQPQHF. The CDR3 DNA is TGTGCCAGCAGCCAAGATTGGACAGGTGCACAGCCCCAGCATTTT.

The V call is TRBV19, the J call TRBJ1-6; D not certain. This CDR3 has 14 residues. Trimming took off 0 bases at V and 9 bases at J, with 9 bases between the two ends. Germline V gene lookup returns CDR1 LNHDA and CDR2 SQIVND (reference sequence). CDR3 DNA sequence: TGTGCCAGTAGTATAGATGCTATTACTTCACCCCTCCACTTT. Its translation is CASSIDAITSPLHF.

The chain links TRBV5-6 to TRBJ1-1; D unresolved. CDR3 size: 15 residues. V was clipped by 4 bases and J by 2 bases, with 15 bases between them. Germline CDR1 reads SGHDT; CDR2 reads YYEEEE. DNA for the CDR3: TGTGCCAGCAGCCCCCGACTGAATAGTAACACTGAAGCTTTCTTT. This encodes CASSPRLNSNTEAFF.

This chain uses TRBV7-9 with TRBJ2-5, with D unclear. The CDR3 extends over 15 amino acids. The germline V gene has CDR1 SEHNR and CDR2 FQNEAQ (reference sequence). Between the trimmed V and J ends, which lost 1 base and 1 base, there was a span of 10 bases. CDR3 loop: CASSLVPHLQETQYF. The CDR3 DNA is TGTGCCAGCAGCTTAGTACCACACCTCCAAGAGACCCAGTACTTC.

V gene TRBV7-9 combines with J gene TRBJ1-1; 7 positions match TRBD1. CDR1 is SEHNR and CDR2 is FQNEAQ in the germline V gene (reference sequence). The CDR3 is 14 residues long. V lost 5 bases, J lost 5 bases, and 8 bases stayed unmatched. CDR3 sequence: CASSGTTGWTEAFF. The CDR3, as DNA: TGTGCCAGCAGCGGAACGACAGGGTGGACTGAAGCTTTCTTT.

The count of this clone is one. The chain couples TRBV7-2 to TRBJ1-3; no firm D call. V dropped 1 base and J dropped 0 bases, with 10 bases sitting between them. Looked up from germline, CDR1 is SGHTA and CDR2 is FQGNSA. The CDR3 extends over 16 amino acids. CDR3 in amino acids: CASSLDVANSGNTIYF. In DNA form, the CDR3 reads TGTGCCAGCAGCTTAGACGTGGCCAACTCTGGAAACACCATATATTTT.